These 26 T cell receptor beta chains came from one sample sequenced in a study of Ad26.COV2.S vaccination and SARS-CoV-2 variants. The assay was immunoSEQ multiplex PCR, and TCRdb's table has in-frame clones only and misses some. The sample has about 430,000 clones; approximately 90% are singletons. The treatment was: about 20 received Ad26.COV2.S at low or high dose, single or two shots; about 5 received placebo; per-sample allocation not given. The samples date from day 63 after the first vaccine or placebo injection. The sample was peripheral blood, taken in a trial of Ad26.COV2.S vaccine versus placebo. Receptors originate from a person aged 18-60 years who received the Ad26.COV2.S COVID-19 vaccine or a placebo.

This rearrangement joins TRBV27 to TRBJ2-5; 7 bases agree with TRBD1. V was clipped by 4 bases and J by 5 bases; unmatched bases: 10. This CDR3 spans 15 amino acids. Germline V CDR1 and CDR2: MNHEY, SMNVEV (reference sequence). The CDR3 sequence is CASSSKTGIQETQYF. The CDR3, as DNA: TGTGCCAGCAGTTCGAAGACAGGGATCCAGGAGACCCAGTACTTC.

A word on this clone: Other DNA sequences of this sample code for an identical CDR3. CDR3 residues: CASSLGTGGEKLFF. DNA of the CDR3: TGTGCCAGCAGTCTAGGGACGGGGGGCGAAAAACTGTTTTTT. The rearrangement links TRBV27 to TRBJ1-4; D is possibly TRBD1 (6 bases). V was clipped by 5 bases and J by 8 bases, with 15 bases between them. Germline V CDR1 and CDR2: MNHEY, SMNVEV (reference sequence). The CDR3 sequence is 14 residues long. Together with reference TRBV27 and TRBJ1-4, the CDR3 gives the full variable domain: EAQVTQNPRYLITVTGKKLTVTCSQNMNHEYMSWYRQDPGLGLRQIYYSMNVEVTDKGDVPEGYKVSRKEKRNFPLILESPSPNQTSLYFCASSLGTGGEKLFFGSGTQLSVL.

The CDR3 DNA follows: TGCGCCAGCAGCTTCACAGGGAACACTGAAGCTTTCTTT. Protein sequence: CASSFTGNTEAFF. The V gene is TRBV5-1, the J gene TRBJ1-1; tentative D call: TRBD1 (5 bases). The germline CDR1 and CDR2 sequences are SGHRS and YFSETQ. Trimming took off 2 bases at V and 1 base at J, with 6 bases between the two ends. The CDR3 runs 13 residues.

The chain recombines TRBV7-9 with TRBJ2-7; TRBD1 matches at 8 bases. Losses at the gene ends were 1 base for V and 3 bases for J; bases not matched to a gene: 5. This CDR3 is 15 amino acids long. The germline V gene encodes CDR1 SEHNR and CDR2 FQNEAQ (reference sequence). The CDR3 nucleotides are TGTGCCAGCAGCTTAGGTGGGACAGGCCGCTACGAGCAGTACTTC. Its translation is CASSLGGTGRYEQYF.

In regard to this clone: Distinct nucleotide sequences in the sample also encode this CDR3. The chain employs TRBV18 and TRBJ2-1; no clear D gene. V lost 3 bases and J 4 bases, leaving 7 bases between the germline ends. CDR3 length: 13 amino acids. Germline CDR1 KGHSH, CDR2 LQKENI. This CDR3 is CASSPGNYNEQFF. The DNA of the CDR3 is TGTGCCAGCTCACCGGGGAATTACAATGAGCAGTTCTTC.

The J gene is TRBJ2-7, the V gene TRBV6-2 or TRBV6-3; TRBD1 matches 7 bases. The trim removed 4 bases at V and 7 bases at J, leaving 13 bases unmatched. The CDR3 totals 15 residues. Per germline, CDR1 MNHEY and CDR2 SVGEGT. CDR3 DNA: TGTGCCAGCAGTTCCAACAGGGGACCCTCCGGGGAGCAGTACTTC. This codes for CASSSNRGPSGEQYF.

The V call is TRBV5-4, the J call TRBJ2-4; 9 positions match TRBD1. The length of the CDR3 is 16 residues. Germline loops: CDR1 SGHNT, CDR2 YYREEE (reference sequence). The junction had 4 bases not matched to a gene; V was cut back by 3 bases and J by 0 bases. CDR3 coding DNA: TGTGCCAGCAGCTCACAGGGGGCCCTAGCCAAAAACATTCAGTACTTC. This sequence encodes CASSSQGALAKNIQYF.

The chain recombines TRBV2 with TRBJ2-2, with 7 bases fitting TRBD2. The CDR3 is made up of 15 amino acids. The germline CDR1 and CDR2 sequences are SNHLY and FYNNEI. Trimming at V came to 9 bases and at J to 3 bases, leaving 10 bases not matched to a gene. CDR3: CARQRGQGHTGELFF. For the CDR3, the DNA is TGTGCCAGACAGCGGGGCCAGGGCCACACCGGGGAGCTGTTTTTT.

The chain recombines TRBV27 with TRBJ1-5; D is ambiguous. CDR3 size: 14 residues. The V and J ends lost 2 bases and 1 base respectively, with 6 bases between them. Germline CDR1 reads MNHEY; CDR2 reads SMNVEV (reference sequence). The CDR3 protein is CASSLERSNQPQHF. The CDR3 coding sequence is TGTGCCAGCAGTTTAGAACGGAGCAATCAGCCCCAGCATTTT.

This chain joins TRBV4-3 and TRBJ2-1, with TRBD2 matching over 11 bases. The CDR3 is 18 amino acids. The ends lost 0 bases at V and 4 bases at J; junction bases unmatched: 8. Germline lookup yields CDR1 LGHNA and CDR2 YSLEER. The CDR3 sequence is CASSQESLLAGVYNEQFF. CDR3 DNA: TGCGCCAGCAGCCAAGAAAGCCTACTAGCGGGAGTGTACAATGAGCAGTTCTTC.

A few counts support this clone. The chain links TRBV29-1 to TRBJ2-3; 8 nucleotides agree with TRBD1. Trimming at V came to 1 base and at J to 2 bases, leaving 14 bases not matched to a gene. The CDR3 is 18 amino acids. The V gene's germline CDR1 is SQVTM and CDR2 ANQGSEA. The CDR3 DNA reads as TGCAGCGTTGAAGCGGAGAGACAGGGGTTTGGCTCCACAGATACGCAGTATTTT. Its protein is CSVEAERQGFGSTDTQYF.

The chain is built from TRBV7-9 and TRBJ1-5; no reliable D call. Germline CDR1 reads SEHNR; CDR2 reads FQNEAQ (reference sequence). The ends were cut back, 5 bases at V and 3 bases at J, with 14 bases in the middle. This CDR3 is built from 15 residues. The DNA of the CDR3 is TGTGCCAGCAGCAAATACGATGACTACAATCAGCCCCAGCATTTT. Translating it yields CASSKYDDYNQPQHF.

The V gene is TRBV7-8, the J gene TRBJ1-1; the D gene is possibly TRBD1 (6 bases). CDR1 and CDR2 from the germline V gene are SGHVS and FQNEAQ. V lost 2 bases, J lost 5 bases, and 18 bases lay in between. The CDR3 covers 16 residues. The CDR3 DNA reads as TGTGCCAGCAGCTTAATGCTTGCAGGGGCGAAAACTGAAGCTTTCTTT. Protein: CASSLMLAGAKTEAFF.

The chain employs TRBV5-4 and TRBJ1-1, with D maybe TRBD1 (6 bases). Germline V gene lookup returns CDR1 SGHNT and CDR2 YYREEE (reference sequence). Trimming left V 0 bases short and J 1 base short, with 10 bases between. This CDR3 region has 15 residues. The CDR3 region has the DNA TGTGCCAGCAGCTTGGGGGGCAGGGGGAACACTGAAGCTTTCTTT. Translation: CASSLGGRGNTEAFF.

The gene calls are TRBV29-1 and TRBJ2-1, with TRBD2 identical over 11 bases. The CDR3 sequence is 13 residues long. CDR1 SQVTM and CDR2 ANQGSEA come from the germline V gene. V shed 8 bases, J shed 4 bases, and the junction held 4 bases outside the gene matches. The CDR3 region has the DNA TGCAGCCTACGACTAGCGGGGTACAATGAGCAGTTCTTC. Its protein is CSLRLAGYNEQFF.

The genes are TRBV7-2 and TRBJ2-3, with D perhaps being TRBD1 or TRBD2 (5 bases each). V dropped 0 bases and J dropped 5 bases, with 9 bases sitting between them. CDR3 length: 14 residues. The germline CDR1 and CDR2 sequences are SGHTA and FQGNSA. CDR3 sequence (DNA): TGTGCCAGCAGCTTAGCCACAGGAGGAGATACGCAGTATTTT. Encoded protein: CASSLATGGDTQYF.

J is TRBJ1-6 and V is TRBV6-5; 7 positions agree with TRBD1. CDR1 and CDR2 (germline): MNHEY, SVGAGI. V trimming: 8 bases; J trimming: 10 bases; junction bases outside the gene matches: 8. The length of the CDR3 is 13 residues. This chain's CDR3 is CASGTGVGSPLHF. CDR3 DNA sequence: TGTGCCAGCGGCACAGGGGTTGGGTCACCCCTCCACTTT.

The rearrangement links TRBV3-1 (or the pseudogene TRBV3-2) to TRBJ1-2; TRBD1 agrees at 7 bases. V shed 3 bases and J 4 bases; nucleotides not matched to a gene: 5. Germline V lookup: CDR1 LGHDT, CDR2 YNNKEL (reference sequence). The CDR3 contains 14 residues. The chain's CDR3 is CASSHDRVSYGYTF. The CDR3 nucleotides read TGTGCCAGCAGCCACGACAGGGTCTCCTATGGCTACACCTTC.

The CDR3 loop is CAWRRTGGTRYGYTF. CDR3 nucleotides: TGTGCCTGGAGGCGGACAGGGGGAACGCGCTATGGCTACACCTTC. The chain is built from TRBV30 and TRBJ1-2, with 10 bases fitting TRBD1. Looked up from germline, CDR1 is GTSNPN and CDR2 is SVGIG (reference sequence). The CDR3 runs to 15 residues. J gave up 4 bases and V 3 bases, and 8 bases lay outside the gene matches.

CDR3 protein: CASSLALAGNPEQYF. Here the CDR3 DNA reads TGTGCCAGCAGCCTCGCACTAGCGGGAAATCCCGAGCAGTACTTC. The chain joins TRBV7-8 to TRBJ2-7, with 10 nucleotides matching TRBD2. The trim removed 5 bases at V and 6 bases at J, leaving 10 bases unmatched. CDR1 and CDR2 from the germline V gene are SGHVS and FQNEAQ. The CDR3 sequence is 15 residues long.

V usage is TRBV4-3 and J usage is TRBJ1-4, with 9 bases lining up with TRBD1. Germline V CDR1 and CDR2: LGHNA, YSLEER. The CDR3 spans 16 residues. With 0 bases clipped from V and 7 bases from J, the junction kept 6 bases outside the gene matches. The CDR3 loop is CASSQEYGTGREKLFF. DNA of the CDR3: TGCGCCAGCAGCCAAGAATACGGGACAGGGCGTGAAAAACTGTTTTTT.

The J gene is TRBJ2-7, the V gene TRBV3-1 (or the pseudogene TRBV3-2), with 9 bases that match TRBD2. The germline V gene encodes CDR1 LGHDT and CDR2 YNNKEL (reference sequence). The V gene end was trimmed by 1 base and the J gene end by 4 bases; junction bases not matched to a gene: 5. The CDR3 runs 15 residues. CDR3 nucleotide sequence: TGTGCCAGCAGCCAAGGACTAGCGGACCCTTACGAGCAGTACTTC. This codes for CASSQGLADPYEQYF.

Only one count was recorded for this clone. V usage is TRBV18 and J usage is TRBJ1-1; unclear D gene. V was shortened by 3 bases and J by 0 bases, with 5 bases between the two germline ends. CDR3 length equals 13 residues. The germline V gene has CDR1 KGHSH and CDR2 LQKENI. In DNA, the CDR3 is TGTGCCAGCTCACCGCTCGTGAACACTGAAGCTTTCTTT. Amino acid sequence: CASSPLVNTEAFF.

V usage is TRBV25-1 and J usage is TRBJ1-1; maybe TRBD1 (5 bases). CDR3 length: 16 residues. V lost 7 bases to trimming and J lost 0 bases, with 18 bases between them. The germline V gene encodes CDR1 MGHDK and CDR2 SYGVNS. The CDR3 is CASTEWEGSMNTEAFF. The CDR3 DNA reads TGTGCCAGCACGGAGTGGGAGGGGTCCATGAACACTGAAGCTTTCTTT.

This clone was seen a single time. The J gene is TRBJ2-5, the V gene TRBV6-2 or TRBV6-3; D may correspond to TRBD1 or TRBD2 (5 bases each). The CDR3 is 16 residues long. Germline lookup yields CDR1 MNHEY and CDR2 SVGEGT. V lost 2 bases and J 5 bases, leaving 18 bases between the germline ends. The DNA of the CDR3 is TGTGCCAGCAGTTACGAGGGGACCCCTATGCGGGAGACCCAGTACTTC. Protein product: CASSYEGTPMRETQYF.

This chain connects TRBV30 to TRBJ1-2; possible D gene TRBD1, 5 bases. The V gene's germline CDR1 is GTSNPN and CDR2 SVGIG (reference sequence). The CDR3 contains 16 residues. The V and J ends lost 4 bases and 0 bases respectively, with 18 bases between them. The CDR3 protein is CAWIGGLADANYGYTF. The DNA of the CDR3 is TGTGCCTGGATCGGGGGTTTGGCAGACGCTAACTATGGCTACACCTTC.